The 21 T cell receptor beta chains in this list originate from one sample, sequenced in a study of technical replicates of blood from several donors (dated by TCRdb to the late 2010s). Library preparation used the immunoSEQ multiplex PCR assay. What TCRdb holds here is the immuneACCESS table cut down to in-frame rearrangements. Part of the clones is not present; checked against another copy, under half of the missing clones reflect an unresolved V gene, and the others are unexplained. Present in this sample are around 76,000 clones, approximately 97% of which were seen just once. Around 0.2% of the sample is in the top ten clones. The specimen sequenced was T cells isolated from PBMCs. These receptors were taken from a human donor in good health.

This clone has a single count. The chain recombines TRBV9 with TRBJ1-4, with 8 bases identical to TRBD1. The CDR3 totals 15 residues. V lost 4 bases to trimming and J lost 8 bases; unmatched junction nucleotides: 10. Germline-derived CDR1 and CDR2 are SGDLS and YYNGEE. CDR3 amino acids: CASSSPQGATEKLFF. CDR3 nucleotides: TGTGCCAGCAGCTCCCCTCAGGGGGCTACAGAAAAACTGTTTTTT.

This clone has just one count. This chain links TRBV4-1 with TRBJ2-7, with TRBD1 identical over 9 bases. Losses at the gene ends were 6 bases for V and 3 bases for J; bases not matched to a gene: 6. CDR3 size: 14 residues. Germline CDR1 is MGHRA and CDR2 is YSYEKL. This CDR3 is CASRSGTGSYEQYF. The CDR3 DNA follows: TGCGCCAGCAGATCCGGGACAGGGAGCTACGAGCAGTACTTC.

The chain combines TRBV5-1 with TRBJ1-1; a possible D gene is TRBD1 (5 bases). The ends were cut back, 2 bases at V and 4 bases at J, with 15 bases in the middle. CDR1 SGHRS and CDR2 YFSETQ come from the germline V gene. The length of the CDR3 is 15 residues. In nucleotides, the CDR3 is TGCGCCAGCAGCTTTACAGGAACGGTATTCACTGAAGCTTTCTTT. Its translation: CASSFTGTVFTEAFF. Combining the CDR3 with reference TRBV5-1 and TRBJ1-1 gives the whole variable domain KAGVTQTPRYLIKTRGQQVTLSCSPISGHRSVSWYQQTPGQGLQFLFEYFSETQRNKGNFPGRFSGRQFSNSRSEMNVSTLELGDSALYLCASSFTGTVFTEAFFGQGTRLTVV.

The rearrangement links TRBV5-1 to TRBJ2-3; 9 bases align to TRBD2. Germline V gives CDR1 SGHRS, CDR2 YFSETQ. V was pared by 0 bases and J by 6 bases, with 5 bases of the junction left unmatched. The CDR3 is 15 residues long. Here the CDR3 reads CASSLGGRARDTQYF. CDR3 in DNA: TGCGCCAGCAGCTTGGGCGGGAGGGCCAGGGATACGCAGTATTTT.

V and J are TRBV7-9 and TRBJ2-3; 7 positions match TRBD1. The CDR3 sequence is 19 residues long. V gave up 5 bases and J gave up 2 bases; unmatched junction bases: 19. The germline gives CDR1 SEHNR, CDR2 FQNEAQ (reference sequence). CDR3 DNA sequence: TGTGCCAGCAGCCGTCTCCTTTCCGGGACAGCCGCCTTCACAGATACGCAGTATTTT. This sequence encodes CASSRLLSGTAAFTDTQYF.

The chain carries TRBV18 and TRBJ1-2; weak D call: TRBD1 (6 bases). The CDR3 consists of 18 residues. Trimming stripped 0 bases from V and 0 bases from J, with 17 bases between. Germline assignment: CDR1 KGHSH and CDR2 LQKENI. The CDR3 coding sequence is TGTGCCAGCTCACCACCGGGACACTGGGATAAGACTAACTATGGCTACACCTTC. Protein product: CASSPPGHWDKTNYGYTF. The variable domain in full, completed from reference TRBV18 and TRBJ1-2, reads NAGVMQNPRHLVRRRGQEARLRCSPMKGHSHVYWYRQLPEEGLKFMVYLQKENIIDESGMPKERFSAEFPKEGPSILRIQQVVRGDSAAYFCASSPPGHWDKTNYGYTFGSGTRLTVV.

The rearrangement uses TRBV29-1 and TRBJ1-1; possible D gene TRBD1, 5 bases. V was cut by 0 bases and J by 3 bases, with 11 bases left in between. The germline gives CDR1 SQVTM, CDR2 ANQGSEA. The CDR3 is 14 amino acids. The chain's CDR3 is CSVEERGLYTEAFF. Here the CDR3 DNA reads TGCAGCGTTGAAGAAAGGGGCCTGTACACTGAAGCTTTCTTT.

This clone was counted a few times. This rearrangement joins TRBV5-1 to TRBJ1-5, with TRBD1 matching 7 bases. V was pared by 0 bases and J by 4 bases, with 4 bases of the junction left unmatched. CDR3 size: 15 residues. The germline V gene has CDR1 SGHRS and CDR2 YFSETQ. The CDR3 nucleotides are TGCGCCAGCAGCTTGGGGGGGACAGAGAATCAGCCCCAGCATTTT. Its translation is CASSLGGTENQPQHF.

This sequence joins TRBV11-3 and TRBJ2-5; 9 bases are shared with TRBD2. Germline loops: CDR1 SGHNT, CDR2 YENEEA. The CDR3 contains 16 residues. J gave up 5 bases and V 3 bases, and 10 bases lay outside the gene matches. CDR3 region: CASSFLQLAGRETQYF. DNA of the CDR3: TGTGCCAGCAGCTTCTTGCAGCTAGCGGGGCGGGAGACCCAGTACTTC.

This chain links TRBV6-1 with TRBJ1-2, with a tentative D call TRBD1 (6 bases). Deletions cut 6 bases from V and 5 bases from J, with 13 bases between. Germline V gene sequence: CDR1 MNHNS, CDR2 SASEGT. The CDR3 is 13 residues long. CDR3 bases: TGTGCCAGCAGCGCCGGACAGCGATATGGCTACACCTTC. Its protein is CASSAGQRYGYTF.

CDR3 in DNA: TGTGCCAGCACGGTTGCGGGCTACCTGAACACTGAAGCTTTCTTT. It codes for CASTVAGYLNTEAFF. The rearrangement links TRBV2 to TRBJ1-1; D unclear. The CDR3 loop spans 15 amino acids. The V and J ends lost 7 bases and 0 bases respectively, with 15 bases between them. Germline CDR1 is SNHLY and CDR2 is FYNNEI.

CDR3 residues: CAIRLGTSYDEQYF. CDR3 nucleotide sequence: TGTGCCATCAGGCTTGGGACTAGCTACGACGAGCAGTACTTC. This chain joins TRBV10-3 and TRBJ2-7, with TRBD2 matching 9 bases. This CDR3 is 14 amino acids long. V was pared by 6 bases and J by 5 bases, with 8 bases of the junction left unmatched. Germline CDR1 is ENHRY and CDR2 is SYGVKD.

Here the CDR3 DNA reads TGTGCCAGCAGTTTTCCCTTGGGACTAGCGGACACAGATACGCAGTATTTT. This translates into CASSFPLGLADTDTQYF. This rearrangement joins TRBV28 to TRBJ2-3, with TRBD2 matching 11 bases. CDR1 and CDR2 from the germline V gene are MDHEN and SYDVKM. This CDR3 is built from 17 residues. With V trimmed by 3 bases and J by 2 bases, 7 bases remained unmatched.

This chain connects TRBV5-1 to TRBJ2-1; D not certain. The V end was cut by 6 bases, the J end by 4 bases, with 8 bases between. CDR3 length: 12 residues. From germline, CDR1 is SGHRS and CDR2 YFSETQ. Here the CDR3 DNA reads TGCGCCAGCAAGACTTCTTACAATGAGCAGTTCTTC. This encodes CASKTSYNEQFF.

The chain couples TRBV9 to TRBJ1-5; unclear D gene. V was trimmed by 2 bases and J by 0 bases, leaving 9 bases between them. Germline CDR1 and CDR2: SGDLS and YYNGEE. The CDR3 contains 15 residues. CDR3 in DNA: TGTGCCAGCAGCGTTGAGGGCAATAGCAATCAGCCCCAGCATTTT. Encoded protein: CASSVEGNSNQPQHF.

The chain recombines TRBV25-1 with TRBJ2-5; TRBD2 matches 7 bases. Germline lookup yields CDR1 MGHDK and CDR2 SYGVNS. V dropped 1 base and J dropped 1; count of bases not matched to a gene: 6. This CDR3 has 16 residues. For the CDR3, the DNA is TGTGCCAGCAGTGAATTTGAGGGAGGGTCCCAAGAGACCCAGTACTTC. This codes for CASSEFEGGSQETQYF.

The CDR3 loop is CSVPGQGNGYTF. Written as DNA, the CDR3 is TGCAGCGTTCCGGGACAGGGGAATGGCTACACCTTC. V is TRBV29-1 and J is TRBJ1-2; 10 bases are a match to TRBD1. The CDR3 is 12 residues long. V dropped 5 bases and J dropped 6; count of bases not matched to a gene: 3. The germline V gene encodes CDR1 SQVTM and CDR2 ANQGSEA.

The V call is TRBV7-9, the J call TRBJ2-7; 10 bases are shared with TRBD1. CDR3 length: 19 amino acids. V lost 6 bases to trimming and J lost 0 bases; unmatched junction nucleotides: 17. Germline CDR1 is SEHNR and CDR2 is FQNEAQ (reference sequence). Here the CDR3 DNA reads TGTGCCAGCAGAGGCCTACCCAGGCCCGGGACAGGGGACTCCTACGAGCAGTACTTC. Its translation: CASRGLPRPGTGDSYEQYF.

The chain links TRBV7-9 to TRBJ1-5; D might be TRBD1 (5 bases). Germline CDR1 is SEHNR and CDR2 is FQNEAQ (reference sequence). V was pared by 1 base and J by 2 bases, with 18 bases between. CDR3 size: 18 residues. The CDR3 reads CASSLVGMEGLGNQPQHF. The DNA of the CDR3 is TGTGCCAGCAGCTTAGTGGGTATGGAGGGGTTGGGCAATCAGCCCCAGCATTTT.

The chain carries TRBV2 and TRBJ1-2; TRBD1 is a possible D gene (5 bases). The germline V and J ends were trimmed by 4 bases and 1 base, with 19 bases remaining between them. The CDR3 is 17 residues long. Germline loops: CDR1 SNHLY, CDR2 FYNNEI. CDR3 in DNA: TGTGCCAGCAGTGCCCGGCCCGGGGGTCCCGATAACTATGGCTACACCTTC. This encodes CASSARPGGPDNYGYTF.

This clone has a single count. This chain joins TRBV6-1 and TRBJ1-2, with D maybe TRBD1 (6 bases). With 8 bases removed from V and 0 bases from J, the gap between germline ends came to 13 bases. Per germline, CDR1 MNHNS and CDR2 SASEGT. The CDR3 runs to 14 residues. CDR3 nucleotide sequence: TGTGCCAGCCGACGGGACACAGCTAACTATGGCTACACCTTC. It is translated as CASRRDTANYGYTF.